Following are 10 T cell receptor beta chains from one sample sequenced in a study of radiotherapy plus CTLA-4 blockade in lung cancer. Clones were sequenced by immunoSEQ multiplex PCR, and TCRdb holds only the in-frame ones, with some missing. The table has 95,000 to 150,000 clones, about 90% seen once. The sequencing here drew on peripheral blood, taken from a patient treated with radiotherapy plus ipilimumab. The receptors were gathered from a human donor with non-small cell lung cancer that progressed on radiotherapy plus ipilimumab.

V usage is TRBV18 and J usage is TRBJ1-3; D remains ambiguous. This CDR3 has 17 residues. V shed 3 bases and J shed 4 bases, with 19 bases lying between them. The germline V gene encodes CDR1 KGHSH and CDR2 LQKENI. The CDR3 region is CASSPLDSHDVGNTIYF. The CDR3 nucleotides read TGTGCCAGCTCACCCCTGGATTCCCACGACGTCGGAAACACCATATATTTT.

This clone was detected only once. The J gene is TRBJ2-1, the V gene TRBV9; D perhaps matches TRBD2 (5 bases). CDR3 length: 13 amino acids. Germline V gene data show CDR1 as SGDLS and CDR2 as YYNGEE. V was shortened by 4 bases and J by 7 bases, with 12 bases between the two germline ends. The CDR3 coding sequence is TGTGCCAGCAGCATGGACTCCGCGAATGAGCAGTTCTTC. Amino acid sequence: CASSMDSANEQFF.

The chain recombines TRBV19 with TRBJ2-3; D unclear. This CDR3 contains 15 residues. CDR1 LNHDA and CDR2 SQIVND come from the germline V gene (reference sequence). V was shortened by 5 bases and J by 0 bases, with 12 bases between the two germline ends. The CDR3 DNA sequence: TGTGCCAGTAGTGAACGGGCGTCTAGCACAGATACGCAGTATTTT. The encoded protein is CASSERASSTDTQYF.

Comments on this clone: At the DNA level, this CDR3 is encoded by other sequences in the same sample as well. CDR3: CASSLLGEEYNEQFF. The CDR3 bases are TGTGCCAGCAGTTTGTTGGGGGAAGAGTACAATGAGCAGTTCTTC. The V and J genes are TRBV27 and TRBJ2-1; D assignment may be TRBD1 or TRBD2 (5 bases each). The V gene lost 3 bases and the J gene lost 4 bases, with 13 bases spanning the gap. The CDR3 contains 15 residues. Germline loops: CDR1 MNHEY, CDR2 SMNVEV (reference sequence).

This rearrangement joins TRBV30 to TRBJ2-3; 10 nucleotides line up with TRBD2. Germline lookup yields CDR1 GTSNPN and CDR2 SVGIG (reference sequence). After removal of 7 bases from V and 6 bases from J, the junction contained 7 bases not matched to a gene. CDR3 size: 13 residues. The CDR3, as DNA: TGTGCCTTAGAAGCGGGAGGGTCCGATACGCAGTATTTT. Translated, it gives CALEAGGSDTQYF.

V is TRBV11-2 and J is TRBJ2-7, with 8 positions matching TRBD2. Germline V gene lookup returns CDR1 SGHAT and CDR2 FQNNGV. CDR3 size: 17 residues. V gave up 5 bases and J gave up 0 bases; unmatched junction bases: 12. The CDR3 DNA reads TGTGCCAGCAGCGTAGTGGGTGGGAGCGGGGGCTCCTACGAGCAGTACTTC. Its translation is CASSVVGGSGGSYEQYF. The entire variable domain, with the rest obtained from reference TRBV11-2 and TRBJ2-7, is as follows: EAGVAQSPRYKIIEKRQSVAFWCNPISGHATLYWYQQILGQGPKLLIQFQNNGVVDDSQLPKDRFSAERLKGVDSTLKIQPAKLEDSAVYLCASSVVGGSGGSYEQYFGPGTRLTVT.

The gene calls are TRBV11-3 and TRBJ2-7; no clear D. The germline CDR1 and CDR2 sequences are SGHNT and YENEEA. Trimming removed 5 bases at V and 1 base at J, with 12 bases between. The CDR3 is 14 residues long. The CDR3 region is CASSLALRSYEQYF. In DNA form, the CDR3 reads TGTGCCAGCAGCCTCGCGTTACGGTCCTACGAGCAGTACTTC.

J is TRBJ2-7 and V is TRBV5-4, with unresolved D. The CDR3 totals 13 residues. CDR1 and CDR2 from the germline V gene are SGHNT and YYREEE (reference sequence). The ends were cut back, 7 bases at V and 3 bases at J, with 14 bases in the middle. CDR3 residues: CASSSGGLYEQYF. CDR3 nucleotide sequence: TGTGCCAGCTCCAGTGGTGGGCTCTACGAGCAGTACTTC.

The chain carries TRBV28 and TRBJ2-2; weak D call: TRBD1 (5 bases). CDR1 is MDHEN and CDR2 is SYDVKM in the germline V gene. V was trimmed by 5 bases and J by 0 bases, leaving 10 bases between them. The CDR3 totals 15 residues. Here the CDR3 reads CASSKGATNTGELFF. CDR3 bases: TGTGCCAGCAGTAAAGGGGCCACGAACACCGGGGAGCTGTTTTTT.

The chain couples TRBV30 to TRBJ2-5; perhaps TRBD1 as D (6 bases). The CDR3 length is 14 residues. Germline CDR1 GTSNPN, CDR2 SVGIG (reference sequence). V was clipped by 0 bases and J by 7 bases, with 15 bases between them. CDR3 nucleotides: TGTGCCTGGAGTGTTGGACAGCCGGCGGGGACCCAGTACTTC. This codes for CAWSVGQPAGTQYF.